This TCR beta chain emerged from a study of blood T cell repertoires in COVID-19. Study summary: From T cells, B-cell-depleted T cells, or PBMCs came the material, which was cDNA or gDNA.

Germline-derived CDR1 and CDR2 are LNHNV and YYDKDF (reference sequence). Trimming took off 1 base at V and 2 bases at J, with 11 bases between the two ends. CDR3 length equals 16 residues. TCRdb's copy holds only in-frame clones and misses some; the assay was immunoSEQ multiplex PCR. The repertoire holds roughly 100,000 clones, with 75% to 90% as singletons. V gene TRBV15 combines with J gene TRBJ1-4; TRBD1 is a possible D gene (5 bases). Material: peripheral blood. The sequence derives from a human donor in a cohort sampled during active COVID-19. The CDR3 region is CATSRVGGGTNEKLFF. As DNA, the CDR3 is TGTGCCACCAGCAGAGTGGGGGGAGGCACTAATGAAAAACTGTTTTTT.